This is a list of T cell receptor beta chains from one sample in a study of blood T cells in healthy people across ages. TCRdb used MiXCR to reprocess the 5' RACE reads, holding one entry per CDR3 protein. The data hold about 680,000 distinct CDR3 sequences, with around 45% observed a single time. The sample was blood. These receptors were obtained from a woman aged 60-70 years in good health. The conserved cysteine and the conserved F or W are not part of the CDR3 here. Some rows mark clone size as missing; the rest say once, few, many or name a class of expanded clone.

len,j_gene,v_gene,abundance,CDR3aa
12,.,TRBV20-1,.,SARGQGVYYEQY
12,TRBJ2-3,TRBV30,once,AWSLTGGTDTQY
12,TRBJ2-7,TRBV25-1,.,ASKGTDYSYEQY
11,TRBJ1-1,TRBV20-1,.,SAIRRMNTEAF
16,TRBJ2-1,TRBV11-2,few,ASSSRLAGQGRANEQF
11,TRBJ2-7,TRBV2,.,ASSVERLKEQY
13,TRBJ2-1,TRBV27,few,ASSLLLAGNNEQF
13,TRBJ1-2,TRBV4-1,.,ASSQVGQGNKGYT
12,TRBJ2-5,TRBV20-1,.,SAIRQWIQETQY
15,TRBJ2-1,TRBV25-1,.,ASSDPISPSPYNEQF
13,TRBJ2-7,TRBV7-9,.,ASSLVAVGLNEQY
14,TRBJ1-2,TRBV2,.,ASSEASGGAGYGYT
12,.,TRBV28,.,ASSLSAGAETQY
13,TRBJ1-2,TRBV28,many,ASSFRTAGDYGYT
11,TRBJ2-5,TRBV20-1,few,SARPGGVETQY
12,TRBJ1-1,TRBV5-1,many,ASSLVPENTEAF
14,TRBJ2-2,TRBV11-2,.,ASSLGQATYTGELF
13,TRBJ2-7,TRBV28,.,ASSTRASAAYEQY
11,TRBJ2-5,TRBV7-3,.,ASGMAVGETQY
10,TRBJ2-1,TRBV7-2,once,ASSGRPYEQF
12,TRBJ2-5,TRBV12-3/TRBV12-4,few,ASSLTRGTETQY
13,TRBJ2-3,TRBV7-2,.,ASSLVGGPADTQY
14,TRBJ1-4,TRBV18,few,ASSPSGGTTNEKLF
12,TRBJ1-1,TRBV20-1,.,SARERRGNTEAF
16,.,TRBV18,.,ASSPIRASGSSLNEQY
9,.,TRBV20-1,.,SAKRGTEQY
10,TRBJ1-2,TRBV20-1,few,SSIGQDYGYT
15,TRBJ2-3,TRBV6-6,once,ASKVGLTNLNTDTQY
15,TRBJ1-6,TRBV4-2,.,ASSQDIDSSYNSPLH
14,TRBJ1-6,TRBV12-3/TRBV12-4,.,ASSFHRIRYNSPLH
14,TRBJ2-1,TRBV7-9,few,ASSFKRPSSYNEQF
15,TRBJ1-2,TRBV9,few,ASSSRDGITTNYGYT
14,TRBJ2-1,TRBV5-5,.,ASSRTGGTLYNEQF
16,TRBJ1-4,TRBV4-3,.,ASSQDSGIGTGPEELF
12,TRBJ2-1,TRBV10-3,.,AISDLAGGDEQF
12,TRBJ1-2,TRBV10-3,.,AIWTGWGNYGYT
15,TRBJ2-1,TRBV20-1,.,SARLVAGDPSSNEQF
6,TRBJ2-1,TRBV29-1,many,SAGEQF
11,TRBJ2-1,TRBV10-3,few,AIRGQGGYEQF
13,TRBJ1-6,TRBV12-3/TRBV12-4,.,ASSAGGSYNSPLH
12,TRBJ2-3,TRBV20-1,.,SAARKRRTDTQY